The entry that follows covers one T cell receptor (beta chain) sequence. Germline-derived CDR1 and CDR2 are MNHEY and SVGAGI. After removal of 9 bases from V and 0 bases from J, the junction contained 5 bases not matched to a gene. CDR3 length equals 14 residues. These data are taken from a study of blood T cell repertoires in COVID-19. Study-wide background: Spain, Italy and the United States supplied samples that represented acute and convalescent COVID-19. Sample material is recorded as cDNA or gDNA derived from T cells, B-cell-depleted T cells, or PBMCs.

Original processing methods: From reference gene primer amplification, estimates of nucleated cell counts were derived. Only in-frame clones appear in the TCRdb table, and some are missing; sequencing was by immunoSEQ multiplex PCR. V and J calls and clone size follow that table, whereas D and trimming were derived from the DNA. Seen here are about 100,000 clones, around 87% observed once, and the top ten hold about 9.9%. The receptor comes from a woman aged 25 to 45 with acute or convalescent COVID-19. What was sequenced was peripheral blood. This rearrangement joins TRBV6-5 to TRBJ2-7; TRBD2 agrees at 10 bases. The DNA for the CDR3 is TGTGCCAGTACCGGGACTAGCGACTCCTACGAGCAGTACTTC. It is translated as CASTGTSDSYEQYF.